Following are 19 T cell receptor beta chains from one sample sequenced in a study of T cells in Graves' hyperthyroidism and ophthalmopathy. TCR beta CDR3 regions were amplified from RNA transcripts. During a first-round RT-PCR of the TCR CDR3, the HTBI primer set was used. Each CDR3 protein is one row after TCRdb ran MiXCR on the multiplex PCR reads. The sample holds about 320,000 distinct CDR3 sequences, roughly 15% seen once. The sequenced sample consisted of blood. These receptors all stem from a man aged 25 to 40 with Graves' hyperthyroidism.

Many counts were recorded for this clonotype. The chain is built from TRBV7-9 and TRBJ2-7; 7 bases agree with TRBD1. Germline lookup yields CDR1 SEHNR and CDR2 FQNEAQ (reference sequence). J was trimmed by 9 bases and V by 4 bases; bases with no gene match: 9. There are 13 residues in the CDR3. CDR3 nucleotides: TGTGCCAGCAGCTCAAACAGGGGCCGCTGGCAGTACTTC. It encodes CASSSNRGRWQYF.

The V gene is TRBV6-2 or TRBV6-3, the J gene TRBJ2-7, with 12 bases that match TRBD2. The trim removed 2 bases at V and 3 bases at J, leaving 2 bases unmatched. This CDR3 comprises 15 residues. CDR1 and CDR2 from the germline V gene are MNHEY and SVGEGT. This CDR3 reads CASSYPTSGSYEQYF. Written as DNA, the CDR3 is TGTGCCAGCAGTTACCCGACTAGCGGGAGCTACGAGCAGTACTTC.

Only a few counts were recorded for this clonotype. The chain carries TRBV7-9 and TRBJ1-3; D ambiguous. V dropped 5 bases and J dropped 2 bases, with 13 bases sitting between them. The CDR3 is 15 amino acids. CDR1 is SEHNR and CDR2 is FQNEAQ in the germline V gene (reference sequence). CDR3 in amino acids: CASSPQLGPGNTIYF. In nucleotides, the CDR3 is TGTGCCAGCAGCCCCCAACTGGGCCCTGGAAACACCATATATTTT.

This clonotype has ten or more counts. The V call is TRBV5-1, the J call TRBJ2-7; 11 bases are shared with TRBD1. CDR3 length: 13 residues. V shed 7 bases, J shed 7 bases, and the junction held 7 bases outside the gene matches. Per germline, CDR1 SGHRS and CDR2 YFSETQ. This chain's CDR3 is CASERDRGVEQYF. CDR3 DNA: TGCGCCAGCGAACGGGACAGGGGGGTAGAGCAGTACTTC.

This clonotype was detected many times. This chain uses TRBV10-3 with TRBJ1-1, with 9 nucleotides matching TRBD1. The CDR3 contains 16 residues. J was trimmed by 3 bases and V by 2 bases; bases with no gene match: 7. The germline V gene has CDR1 ENHRY and CDR2 SYGVKD. CDR3 amino acids: CAISEPGTGKDTEAFF. DNA for the CDR3: TGTGCCATCAGTGAGCCCGGGACAGGGAAGGACACTGAAGCTTTCTTT.

This clonotype was seen ten or more times. The chain has TRBV7-9 and TRBJ2-3; 7 nucleotides agree with TRBD2. The germline V gene has CDR1 SEHNR and CDR2 FQNEAQ (reference sequence). With 4 bases clipped from V and 6 bases from J, the junction kept 4 bases outside the gene matches. The CDR3 consists of 13 residues. The CDR3 DNA reads as TGTGCCAGCAGCTCCGAACTAGCGGATACGCAGTATTTT. It is translated as CASSSELADTQYF. The full variable domain, rest sourced from reference TRBV7-9 and TRBJ2-3, is DTGVSQNPRHKITKRGQNVTFRCDPISEHNRLYWYRQTLGQGPEFLTYFQNEAQLEKSRLLSDRFSAERPKGSFSTLEIQRTEQGDSAMYLCASSSELADTQYFGPGTRLTVL.

This clonotype was recorded at least ten times. The chain uses TRBV20-1 and TRBJ2-1; 10 positions match TRBD2. The germline V gene encodes CDR1 DFQATT and CDR2 SNEGSKA (reference sequence). Trimming cost V 5 bases and J 5 bases; bases outside gene matches: 9. The CDR3 contains 15 residues. This chain's CDR3 is CSAHRAGGHNNEQFF. For the CDR3, the DNA is TGCAGTGCTCACAGAGCGGGAGGGCATAACAATGAGCAGTTCTTC.

This clonotype was seen a few times. The genes are TRBV9 and TRBJ2-1; D is unresolved. The CDR3 is 15 residues long. Germline-derived CDR1 and CDR2 are SGDLS and YYNGEE. V was clipped by 0 bases and J by 1 base, with 8 bases between them. CDR3 nucleotides: TGTGCCAGCAGCGTAGACGGGTTTTCCTACAATGAGCAGTTCTTC. As protein: CASSVDGFSYNEQFF.

This clonotype was detected many times. This chain links TRBV6-6 with TRBJ2-1; 10 bases agree with TRBD2. The CDR3 extends over 16 amino acids. From germline, CDR1 is MNHNY and CDR2 SVGAGI (reference sequence). V dropped 0 bases and J dropped 6; count of bases not matched to a gene: 5. Here the CDR3 DNA reads TGTGCCAGCAGTTACTCGGCTAGCGGGAGTCTCAATGAGCAGTTCTTC. Translated, it gives CASSYSASGSLNEQFF.

In this sample, this clonotype turned up many times. V gene TRBV3-1 combines with J gene TRBJ1-1; D unclear. Germline CDR1 LGHDT, CDR2 YNNKEL (reference sequence). CDR3 length: 13 residues. The V gene lost 5 bases and the J gene lost 7 bases, with 14 bases spanning the gap. CDR3 DNA sequence: TGTGCCAGCAGCTTCGGGCTGCAGCTTGAAGCTTTCTTT. Its translation is CASSFGLQLEAFF.

V is TRBV5-1 and J is TRBJ2-7; D uncertain. The CDR3 covers 13 residues. V lost 1 base, J lost 4 bases, and 9 bases lay in between. Germline CDR1 and CDR2: SGHRS and YFSETQ. CDR3: CASSLLQKYEQYF. The CDR3 bases are TGCGCCAGCAGCTTGCTACAAAAATACGAGCAGTACTTC.

This rearrangement joins TRBV6-1 to TRBJ2-3; TRBD2 agrees at 13 bases. Looked up from germline, CDR1 is MNHNS and CDR2 is SASEGT. With V trimmed by 6 bases and J by 0 bases, 6 bases remained unmatched. The CDR3 is 17 residues long. As DNA, the CDR3 is TGTGCCAGCAGATCCGGACTAGCGGGAGCTAGCACAGATACGCAGTATTTT. Its translation is CASRSGLAGASTDTQYF.

This clonotype was seen at least ten times. The chain links TRBV6-1 to TRBJ2-5, with a possible D match to TRBD2 (7 bases). Germline CDR1 is MNHNS and CDR2 is SASEGT. The CDR3 extends over 15 amino acids. The V end lost 0 bases, the J end lost 2 bases, and 10 bases lay between the germline ends. The CDR3 region is CASSEAGGGQETQYF. Written as DNA, the CDR3 is TGTGCCAGCAGTGAAGCAGGGGGGGGACAAGAGACCCAGTACTTC.

This clonotype was observed a handful of times. V gene TRBV7-8 combines with J gene TRBJ2-7; a weak D match, TRBD2 (5 bases). The CDR3 runs to 14 residues. With 3 bases removed from V and 6 bases from J, the gap between germline ends came to 15 bases. CDR1 is SGHVS and CDR2 is FQNEAQ in the germline V gene. The CDR3 DNA reads TGTGCCAGCAGCTTCGACTACCCCCGAGGCGAGCAGTACTTC. Protein sequence: CASSFDYPRGEQYF.

The chain is built from TRBV18 and TRBJ2-2; D assignment may be TRBD1 or TRBD2 (5 bases each). Germline V lookup: CDR1 KGHSH, CDR2 LQKENI. With 3 bases removed from V and 8 bases from J, the gap between germline ends came to 19 bases. The CDR3 is 16 residues long. The CDR3 region is CASSPGTPFMEGELFF. In nucleotides, the CDR3 is TGTGCCAGCTCACCCGGGACCCCGTTTATGGAGGGGGAGCTGTTTTTT.

This clonotype occurred many times. This chain joins TRBV7-3 and TRBJ2-1, with TRBD2 identical over 7 bases. The CDR3 runs to 16 residues. From germline, CDR1 is SGHTA and CDR2 FQGTGA. Unmatched junction bases numbered 10, after V lost 5 bases and J lost 3 bases. The CDR3 is CASSLYPGEGYNEQFF. The CDR3 DNA follows: TGTGCCAGCAGCCTGTATCCGGGGGAGGGCTACAATGAGCAGTTCTTC.

This clonotype was detected many times. CDR3 amino acids: CASSSEDRGGANTEAFF. In DNA form, the CDR3 reads TGTGCCAGCAGCTCAGAGGATCGGGGTGGGGCGAACACTGAAGCTTTCTTT. The V gene is TRBV13, the J gene TRBJ1-1; D might be TRBD1 (5 bases). CDR1 and CDR2 from the germline V gene are PRHDT and FYEKMQ (reference sequence). There are 17 residues in the CDR3. Trimming cost V 4 bases and J 1 base, with 19 bases left between them.

At least ten counts were recorded for this clonotype. J is TRBJ1-6 and V is TRBV3-1; D unresolved. Between the trimmed V and J ends, which lost 1 base and 3 bases, there was a span of 7 bases. This CDR3 comprises 15 residues. Per germline, CDR1 LGHDT and CDR2 YNNKEL (reference sequence). The DNA of the CDR3 is TGTGCCAGCAGCCAAGCCCAAATCTATAATTCACCCCTCCACTTT. It encodes CASSQAQIYNSPLHF.

The chain links TRBV29-1 to TRBJ1-2; D call uncertain. Trimming left V 6 bases short and J 8 bases short, with 19 bases between. The CDR3 totals 13 residues. Germline CDR1 is SQVTM and CDR2 is ANQGSEA. CDR3 bases: TGCAGCGTCGCAGTGAACACGGCCCGAGGCTACACCTTC. It encodes CSVAVNTARGYTF.